This T cell receptor beta chain was identified in a study of neurological immune-mediated disorders. Whole-study findings and limits: The multiple sclerosis repertoire cluster was not associated with any clinical or MRI feature.

At least ten counts were recorded for this clonotype. The antigen remains undetermined. It is unclear where the CDR3 begins or ends on the DNA, so no DNA is shown, and the CDR3 is as TCRdb lists it. A single record per CDR3 protein comes from TCRdb applying MiXCR to the 5' RACE reads. The data hold tens of thousands of distinct CDR3 sequences, with around 4.2% observed a single time. Counting both end residues, the CDR3 totals 12 amino acids. From germline, CDR1 is SGHTA and CDR2 FQGNSA. The chain couples TRBV7-2 to TRBJ2-5; the table's D gene call, TRBD2, was not cross checked with the DNA. The clonotype comes from a man aged 50 or older with multiple sclerosis. The sample consisted of PBMCs. The CDR3 is CASSLVAAGTKF.